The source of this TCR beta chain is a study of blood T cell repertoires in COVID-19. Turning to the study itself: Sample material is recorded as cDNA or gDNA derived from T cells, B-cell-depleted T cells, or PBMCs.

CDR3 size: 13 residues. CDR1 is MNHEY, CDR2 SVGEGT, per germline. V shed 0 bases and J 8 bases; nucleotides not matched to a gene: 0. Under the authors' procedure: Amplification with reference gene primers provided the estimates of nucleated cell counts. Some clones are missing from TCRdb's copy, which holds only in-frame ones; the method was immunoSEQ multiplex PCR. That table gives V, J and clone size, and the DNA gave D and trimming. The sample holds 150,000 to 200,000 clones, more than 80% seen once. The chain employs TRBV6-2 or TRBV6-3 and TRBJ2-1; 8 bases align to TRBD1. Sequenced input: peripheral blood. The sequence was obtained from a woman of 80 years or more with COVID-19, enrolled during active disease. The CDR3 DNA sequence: TGTGCCAGCAGTTACTCGACAGGGGATGAGCAGTTCTTC. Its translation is CASSYSTGDEQFF.